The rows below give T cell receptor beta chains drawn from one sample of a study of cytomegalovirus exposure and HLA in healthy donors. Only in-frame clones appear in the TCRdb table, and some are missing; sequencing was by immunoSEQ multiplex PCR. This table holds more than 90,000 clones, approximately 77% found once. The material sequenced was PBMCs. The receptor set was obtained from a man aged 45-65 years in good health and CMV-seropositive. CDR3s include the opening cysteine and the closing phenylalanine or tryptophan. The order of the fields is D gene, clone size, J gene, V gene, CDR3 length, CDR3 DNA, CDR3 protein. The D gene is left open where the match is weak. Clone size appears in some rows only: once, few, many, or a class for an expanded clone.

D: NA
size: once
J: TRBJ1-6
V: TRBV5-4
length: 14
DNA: TGTGCCAGCAGCTTCGGACAGACTAATTCACCCCTCCACTTT
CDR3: CASSFGQTNSPLHF

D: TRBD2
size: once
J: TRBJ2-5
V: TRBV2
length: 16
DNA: TGTGCCAGCAGGGCCGGGACTAGCTTGCCCCAAGAGACCCAGTACTTC
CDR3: CASRAGTSLPQETQYF

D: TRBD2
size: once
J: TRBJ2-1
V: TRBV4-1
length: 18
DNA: TGCGCCAGCAGCCAAGGGACTAGCGGGTTTAGCTCCTACAATGAGCAGTTCTTC
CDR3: CASSQGTSGFSSYNEQFF

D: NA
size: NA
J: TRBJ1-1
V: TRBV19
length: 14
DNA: TGTGCCAGTTCAAGTAGGGGCAGGAACACTGAAGCTTTCTTT
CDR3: CASSSRGRNTEAFF

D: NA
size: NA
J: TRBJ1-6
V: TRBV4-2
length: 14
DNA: TGTGCCAGCAGCCAAGATCGGAGGGATTCACCCCTCCACTTT
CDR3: CASSQDRRDSPLHF

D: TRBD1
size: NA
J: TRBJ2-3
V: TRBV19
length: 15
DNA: TGTGCCAGTAGTATTAGTCAGGGGGCCGCAGATACGCAGTATTTT
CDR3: CASSISQGAADTQYF

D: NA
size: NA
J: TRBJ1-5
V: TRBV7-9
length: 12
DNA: TGTGCCAGCACGACAGGCGGGCAGCCCCAGCATTTT
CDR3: CASTTGGQPQHF

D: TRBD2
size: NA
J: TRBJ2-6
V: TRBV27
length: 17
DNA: TGTGCCAGCAAAGCTAGCGGGGGATTCTCTGGGGCCAACGTCCTGACTTTC
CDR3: CASKASGGFSGANVLTF

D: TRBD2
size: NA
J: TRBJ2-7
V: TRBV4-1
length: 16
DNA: TGCGCCAGCAGCCAATCAACGGGGGGGGCGCGGTACGAGCAGTACTTC
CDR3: CASSQSTGGARYEQYF

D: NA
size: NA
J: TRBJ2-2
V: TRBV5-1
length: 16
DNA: TGCGCCAGCGAGGGAGACGGACCTACGAACACCGGGGAGCTGTTTTTT
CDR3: CASEGDGPTNTGELFF

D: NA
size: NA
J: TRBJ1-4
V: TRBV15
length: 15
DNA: TGTGCCACCAGCAGAGATAGCGGGGTTAATGAAAAACTGTTTTTT
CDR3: CATSRDSGVNEKLFF

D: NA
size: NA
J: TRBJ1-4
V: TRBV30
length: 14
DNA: TGTGCCTGGAGCCTCGGGGGTACAGGCGAAAAACTGTTTTTT
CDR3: CAWSLGGTGEKLFF

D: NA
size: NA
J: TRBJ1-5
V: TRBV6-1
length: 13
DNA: TGTGCCAGCAGTGAAGCCGTACCGAGGCCCCAGCATTTT
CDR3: CASSEAVPRPQHF

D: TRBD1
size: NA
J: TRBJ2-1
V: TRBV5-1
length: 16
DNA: TGCGCCAGCAGCTTGGAAGTTGGACAGGGGGCTAATGAGCAGTTCTTC
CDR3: CASSLEVGQGANEQFF

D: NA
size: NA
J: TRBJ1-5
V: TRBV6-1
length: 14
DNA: TGTGCCAGCACCCCCGGGTTTAGCAATCAGCCCCAGCATTTT
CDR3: CASTPGFSNQPQHF

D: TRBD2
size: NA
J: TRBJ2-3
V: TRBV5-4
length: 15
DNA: TGTGCCAGCAGCCCACCTGCGGGGGGGTCAGATACGCAGTATTTT
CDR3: CASSPPAGGSDTQYF

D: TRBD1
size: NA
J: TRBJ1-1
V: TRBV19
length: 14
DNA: TGTGCCAGTAGGCCTCTAGACAGGGGACCTGAAGCTTTCTTT
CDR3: CASRPLDRGPEAFF

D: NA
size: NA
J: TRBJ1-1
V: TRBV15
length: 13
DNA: TGTGCCACCAGCTTATCGCCACCGGCTGAAGCTTTCTTT
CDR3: CATSLSPPAEAFF

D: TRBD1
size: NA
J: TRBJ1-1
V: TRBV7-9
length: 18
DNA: TGTGCCAGCAGCTTCCCCGGGACAGGGGGCTTCGGTGGTACTGAAGCTTTCTTT
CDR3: CASSFPGTGGFGGTEAFF

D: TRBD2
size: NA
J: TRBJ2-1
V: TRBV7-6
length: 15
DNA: TGTGCCAGCAGCACCGGGACTAGCGGGTTATATGAGCAGTTCTTC
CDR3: CASSTGTSGLYEQFF

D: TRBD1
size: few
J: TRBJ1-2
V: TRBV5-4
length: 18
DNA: TGTGCCAGCAGCCGAGCGGGACAGGGGATACGATCTAACTATGGCTACACCTTC
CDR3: CASSRAGQGIRSNYGYTF

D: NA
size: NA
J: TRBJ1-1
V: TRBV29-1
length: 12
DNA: TGCAGTGTCGCCAGGGCGAACACTGAAGCTTTCTTT
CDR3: CSVARANTEAFF

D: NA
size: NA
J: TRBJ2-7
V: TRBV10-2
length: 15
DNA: TGCGCCAGCAGTGCCTTGACGGGAGAGCGGTACGAGCAGTACTTC
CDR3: CASSALTGERYEQYF

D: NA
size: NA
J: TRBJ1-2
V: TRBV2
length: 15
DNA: TGTGCCTACGACAGAATAGGGGGTGATCTTAGTGGCTACACCTTC
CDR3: CAYDRIGGDLSGYTF

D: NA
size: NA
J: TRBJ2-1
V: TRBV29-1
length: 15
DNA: TGCAGCGTTGAAATGGCCGCGGGGTTGAGCAATGAGCAGTTCTTC
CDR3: CSVEMAAGLSNEQFF

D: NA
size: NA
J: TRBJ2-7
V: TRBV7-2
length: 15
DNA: TGTGCCAGCAGCCCTATGGGCCCAAGCTCCTACGAGCAGTACTTC
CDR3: CASSPMGPSSYEQYF

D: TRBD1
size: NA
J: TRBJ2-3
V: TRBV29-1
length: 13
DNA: TGCAGCGGGGACAGGGGGGGCACAGATACGCAGTATTTT
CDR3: CSGDRGGTDTQYF

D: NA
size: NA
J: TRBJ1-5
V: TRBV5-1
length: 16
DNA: TGCGCCAGCAGCCCGGCTGAACAGGTTTCCAATCAGCCCCAGCATTTT
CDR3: CASSPAEQVSNQPQHF

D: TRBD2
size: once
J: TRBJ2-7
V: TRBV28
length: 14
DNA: TGTGCCAGCAGCCTAGCGGGGGTAAGGTACGAGCAGTACTTC
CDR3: CASSLAGVRYEQYF

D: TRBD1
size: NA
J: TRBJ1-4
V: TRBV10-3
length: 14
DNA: TGTGCCATCAGTGCGGACAGGGGATATGAAAAACTGTTTTTT
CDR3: CAISADRGYEKLFF

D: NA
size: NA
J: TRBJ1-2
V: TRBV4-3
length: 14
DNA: TGCGCCAGCAGCCAAGATTGGGATAGGGGTGGCTACACCTTC
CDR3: CASSQDWDRGGYTF

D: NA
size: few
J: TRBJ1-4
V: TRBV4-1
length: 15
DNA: TGCGCCAGCAGCCAAGAGGCAGTTACGAATGAAAAACTGTTTTTT
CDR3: CASSQEAVTNEKLFF

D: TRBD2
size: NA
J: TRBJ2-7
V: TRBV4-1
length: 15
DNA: TGCGCCAGCAGCCCTATCCGGGCGGGGGGTTACGAGCAGTACTTC
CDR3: CASSPIRAGGYEQYF

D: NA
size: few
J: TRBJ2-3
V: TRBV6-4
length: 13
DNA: TGTGCCAGCAGCCCTAGCGACACAGATACGCAGTATTTT
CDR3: CASSPSDTDTQYF

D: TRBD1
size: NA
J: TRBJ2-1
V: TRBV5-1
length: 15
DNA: TGCGCCAGCAGCTCCGGACAGGGGGCGGGGAATGAGCAGTTCTTC
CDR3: CASSSGQGAGNEQFF

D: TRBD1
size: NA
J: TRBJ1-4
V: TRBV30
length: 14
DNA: TGTGCCTCTACGGGGTACAGGGGTCAGGAAAAACTGTTTTTT
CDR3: CASTGYRGQEKLFF

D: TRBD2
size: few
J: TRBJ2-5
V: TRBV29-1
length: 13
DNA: TGCAGCGGTACGACTAGCGGGAGGGAGACCCAGTACTTC
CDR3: CSGTTSGRETQYF

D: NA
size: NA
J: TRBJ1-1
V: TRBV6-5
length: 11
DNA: TGTGCCAGCTACGGGGGTTCCGAGGCTTTCTTT
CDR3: CASYGGSEAFF

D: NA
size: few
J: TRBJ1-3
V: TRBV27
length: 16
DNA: TGTGCCAGCAGTCCCCTTGGGGCAGGCCTCGGAAACACCATATATTTT
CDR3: CASSPLGAGLGNTIYF

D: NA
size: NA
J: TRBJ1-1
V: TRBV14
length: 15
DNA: TGTGCCAGCAGCCCATCCACAGGGTTGGGCACTGAAGCTTTCTTT
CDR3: CASSPSTGLGTEAFF

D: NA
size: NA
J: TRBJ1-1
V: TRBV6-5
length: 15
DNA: TGTGCCAGCACCTCGGGGGGGAGTATGAACACTGAAGCTTTCTTT
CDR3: CASTSGGSMNTEAFF

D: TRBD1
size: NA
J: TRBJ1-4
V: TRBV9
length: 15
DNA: TGTGCCAGCAGCGCAACCGGGACAGGGGGTGAAAAACTGTTTTTT
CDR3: CASSATGTGGEKLFF

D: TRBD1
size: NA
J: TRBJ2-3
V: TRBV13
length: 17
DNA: TGTGCCAGCAGCAGTTCGGGACAGGGGATTAGCACAGATACGCAGTATTTT
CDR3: CASSSSGQGISTDTQYF

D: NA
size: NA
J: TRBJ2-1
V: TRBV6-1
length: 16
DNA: TGTGCCAGCAGTGAAGGACTCACTAACTCCTACAATGAGCAGTTCTTC
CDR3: CASSEGLTNSYNEQFF

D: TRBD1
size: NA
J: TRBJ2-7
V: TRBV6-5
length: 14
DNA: TGTGCCAGCAGTTGGACAGGGGGCGCATCCGAGCAGTACTTC
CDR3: CASSWTGGASEQYF

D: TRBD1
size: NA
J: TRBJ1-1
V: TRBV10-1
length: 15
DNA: TGCGCCAGCAGTGGCGGACAGGGGGCTTACACTGAAGCTTTCTTT
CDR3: CASSGGQGAYTEAFF

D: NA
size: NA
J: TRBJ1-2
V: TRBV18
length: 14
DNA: TGTGCCAGCTCACCACCAGGGGTGGCGAAAGGCTACACCTTC
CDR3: CASSPPGVAKGYTF

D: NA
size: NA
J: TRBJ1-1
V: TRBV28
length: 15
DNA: TGTGCCAGCACTCGGAGCAGGGGTCGACACACTGAAGCTTTCTTT
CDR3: CASTRSRGRHTEAFF

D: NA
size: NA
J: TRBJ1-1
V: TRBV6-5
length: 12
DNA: TGTGCCAGCAGGGTACAGGGTCAGGAAGCTTTCTTT
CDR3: CASRVQGQEAFF

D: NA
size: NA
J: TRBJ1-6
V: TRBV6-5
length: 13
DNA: TGTGCCAGCAGGTTCCAGGGGCATTCACCCCTCCACTTT
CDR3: CASRFQGHSPLHF

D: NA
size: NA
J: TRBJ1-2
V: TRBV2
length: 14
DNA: TGTGCCAGCAGTGTTGAGGGCTTCGGCTATGGCTACACCTTC
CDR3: CASSVEGFGYGYTF

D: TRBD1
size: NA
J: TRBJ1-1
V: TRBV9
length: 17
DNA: TGTGCCAGCAGCGTAGGCGGGACAGGGGGCTTCGACACTGAAGCTTTCTTT
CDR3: CASSVGGTGGFDTEAFF

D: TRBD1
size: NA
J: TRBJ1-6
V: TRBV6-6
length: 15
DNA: TGTGCCAGCAGGACAAGCGAGACAGGGAATTCACCCCTCCACTTT
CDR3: CASRTSETGNSPLHF